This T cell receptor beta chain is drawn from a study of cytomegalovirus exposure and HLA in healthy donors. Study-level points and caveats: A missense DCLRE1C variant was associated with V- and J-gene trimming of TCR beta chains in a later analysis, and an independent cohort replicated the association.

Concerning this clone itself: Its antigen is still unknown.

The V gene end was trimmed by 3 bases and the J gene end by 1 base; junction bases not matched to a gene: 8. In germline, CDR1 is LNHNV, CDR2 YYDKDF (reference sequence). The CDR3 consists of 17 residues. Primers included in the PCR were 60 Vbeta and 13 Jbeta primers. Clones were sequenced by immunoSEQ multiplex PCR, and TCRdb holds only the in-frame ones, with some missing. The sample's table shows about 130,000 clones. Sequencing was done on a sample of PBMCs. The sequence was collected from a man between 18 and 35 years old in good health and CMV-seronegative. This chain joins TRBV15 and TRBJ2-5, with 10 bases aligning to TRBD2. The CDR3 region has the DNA TGTGCCACCAGCAGGGGGGAAGCGGGAGGGCCCCAAGAGACCCAGTACTTC. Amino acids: CATSRGEAGGPQETQYF.